The rows below give T cell receptor beta chains drawn from one sample of a study of blood T cell repertoires in COVID-19. Clones were read by immunoSEQ multiplex PCR, and TCRdb kept only the in-frame ones, dropping some. The sample holds 70,000 to 85,000 clones, over 70% seen once. Sequenced: peripheral blood. Receptor source: an elderly man with active or convalescent COVID-19. Each CDR3 is given with its conserved first and last residue. Fields, in order: CDR3 length, J gene, V gene, D gene, clone size, CDR3 DNA, CDR3 protein. D genes are given only for firm matches. Clone size appears in some rows only: once, few, many, or a class for an expanded clone.

>14|TRBJ2-1|TRBV29-1|NA|NA
TGCAGCGTTGTGGGGCGGGGTTCCTACAATGAGCAGTTCTTC
CSVVGRGSYNEQFF
>17|TRBJ2-2|TRBV9|TRBD2|NA
TGTGCCAGCAGCGTGATAGCGGGGGGGCCTGACACCGGGGAGCTGTTTTTT
CASSVIAGGPDTGELFF
>11|TRBJ2-5|TRBV2|NA|NA
TGTGCCACCGGGATGGGAGAGACCCAGTACTTC
CATGMGETQYF
>12|TRBJ2-1|TRBV10-1|TRBD2|NA
TGCGCCAGCAGTGCTAGCGGGAGGTCACTATTCTTC
CASSASGRSLFF
>18|TRBJ1-1|TRBV7-9|NA|NA
TGTGCCAGCAGCTTAGCGCCCTCCAGGGGTCCCCGAGGAACTGAAGCTTTCTTT
CASSLAPSRGPRGTEAFF
>15|TRBJ2-1|TRBV7-9|TRBD2|NA
TGTGCCAGCAGCTTGTGGCTAGCGGGAAACAATGAGCAGTTCTTC
CASSLWLAGNNEQFF
>12|TRBJ1-5|TRBV10-3|NA|NA
TGTGCCATCAGTGATTTCCAGGGGCCCCAGCATTTT
CAISDFQGPQHF
>16|TRBJ2-5|TRBV7-8|TRBD2|NA
TGTGCCAGCAGCTTAAGATTTGGGACTAGTCAAGAGACCCAGTACTTC
CASSLRFGTSQETQYF
>17|TRBJ2-2|TRBV3-1/TRBV3-2|TRBD2|NA
TGTGCCAGCAGCCCCAAGACTAGCGGGAGCTCAGCCGGGGAGCTGTTTTTT
CASSPKTSGSSAGELFF
>14|TRBJ2-7|TRBV7-2|TRBD2|NA
TGTGCCAGCAGCGATAGCGGGAATTGGAACGAGCAGTACTTC
CASSDSGNWNEQYF
>12|TRBJ1-6|TRBV19|NA|NA
TGTGCCAGTAGTAGGGGGGACGGACCCCTCCACTTT
CASSRGDGPLHF
>15|TRBJ1-4|TRBV3-1/TRBV3-2|TRBD1|NA
TGTGCCAGCAGAAGGACAGGGGGCGGCGGCGAAAAACTGTTTTTT
CASRRTGGGGEKLFF
>12|TRBJ2-1|TRBV7-2|NA|few
TGTGCCAGCAGCTTAGGGGGAGATGAGCAGTTCTTC
CASSLGGDEQFF
>12|TRBJ1-2|TRBV12-3/TRBV12-4|NA|NA
TGTGCCAGCAGTTTAAACCTATATGGCTACACCTTC
CASSLNLYGYTF
>14|TRBJ1-2|TRBV9|TRBD1|few
TGTGCCAGCAGCGTAGGACAGGGTAATTATGGCTACACCTTC
CASSVGQGNYGYTF
>12|TRBJ1-2|TRBV5-6|NA|NA
TGTGCCAGCACGCGGGGGTGGGATGGCTACACCTTC
CASTRGWDGYTF
>14|TRBJ2-1|TRBV5-5|NA|NA
TGTGCCAGCAGCCTCCCGACTGGCTACAATGAGCAGTTCTTC
CASSLPTGYNEQFF
>15|TRBJ2-7|TRBV2|TRBD1|NA
TGTGCCAGCAGTGAACAAGGACAGGGTGTCTACGAGCAGTACTTC
CASSEQGQGVYEQYF